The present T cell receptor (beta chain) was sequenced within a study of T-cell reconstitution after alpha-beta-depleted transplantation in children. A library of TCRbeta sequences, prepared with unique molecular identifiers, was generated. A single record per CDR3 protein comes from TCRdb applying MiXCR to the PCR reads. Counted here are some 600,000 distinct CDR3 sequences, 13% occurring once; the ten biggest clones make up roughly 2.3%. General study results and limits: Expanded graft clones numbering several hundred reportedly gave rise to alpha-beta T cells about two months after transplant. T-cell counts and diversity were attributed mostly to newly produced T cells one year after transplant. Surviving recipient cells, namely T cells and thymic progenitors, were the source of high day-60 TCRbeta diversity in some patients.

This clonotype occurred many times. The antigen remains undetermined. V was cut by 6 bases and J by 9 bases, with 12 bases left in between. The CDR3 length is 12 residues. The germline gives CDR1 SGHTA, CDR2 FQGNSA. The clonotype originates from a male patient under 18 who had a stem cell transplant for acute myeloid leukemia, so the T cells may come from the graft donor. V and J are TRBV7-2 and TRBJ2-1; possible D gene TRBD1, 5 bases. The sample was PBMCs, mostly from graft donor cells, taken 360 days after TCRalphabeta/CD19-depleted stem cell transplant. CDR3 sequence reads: CASRRVDTEQFF. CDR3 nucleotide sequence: TGTGCCAGCAGGCGAGTGGACACTGAGCAGTTCTTC.